This TCR beta chain was retrieved from a study of CD8 T cells in ankylosing spondylitis. Overall study results and limits: Several of the motif variants were reported before in synovial fluid and blood from reactive arthritis. Reported data indicate significant enrichment of disease-linked clones within matched ankylosing spondylitis synovial fluid.

This clonotype was seen repeatedly, ten times or more. Its antigen is still unknown. Deletions cut 1 base from V and 2 bases from J, with 9 bases between. CDR1 and CDR2 (germline): SGHTA, FQGNSA. The CDR3 consists of 14 residues. MiXCR, run by TCRdb on the 5' RACE reads, gives a single entry per CDR3 protein. The table has 250,000 to 350,000 distinct CDR3 sequences, around 20% seen once. The V and J genes are TRBV7-2 and TRBJ2-7; D is undetermined. This TCR was sampled from a female donor with ankylosing spondylitis or in good health (not recorded which). Sequencing was done on a sample of blood, either unsorted or a sorted T cell fraction (not recorded which). The CDR3 DNA reads TGTGCCAGCAGCTTAGACGGCACGACCTACGAGCAGTACTTC. Protein product: CASSLDGTTYEQYF.